This TCR beta chain comes out of a study of T cells after yellow fever vaccination. Findings of the study overall: Most clones from primary vaccination resurfaced after the booster (nearly 97% CD4, 70% to 90% CD8).

This CDR3 contains 17 residues. The V end lost 0 bases, the J end lost 0 bases, and 11 bases lay between the germline ends. Germline-derived CDR1 and CDR2 are LGHNA and YNFKEQ. In this sample, this clonotype turned up many times. What it binds is unknown. Template switching by 5'RACE produced TCR cDNA, adding a universal primer site and UMIs. One entry per CDR3 protein, called by TCRdb with MiXCR from the 5' RACE reads. This sample yields more than 65,000 distinct CDR3 sequences, of which around 6.2% are seen a single time; roughly 2.3% belongs to the top ten. This chain uses TRBV4-2 with TRBJ1-4; D gene uncertain. The sequence was collected from a man between 18 and 29 years old who received the YFV17D yellow fever vaccine. Material: CD4+ T cells sorted from PBMCs, obtained about 2 weeks after the first yellow fever vaccination. The CDR3 sequence: CASSQDVVYATNEKLFF. The CDR3 DNA sequence: TGTGCCAGCAGCCAAGACGTAGTTTATGCAACTAATGAAAAACTGTTTTTT.